These T cell receptor beta chains were read from a single sample in a study of sequential checkpoint blockade in melanoma. Sequenced by immunoSEQ multiplex PCR; TCRdb stores in-frame clones only, minus some. The sample carries around 15,000 clones, roughly 50% recorded once. The source material was CD8+ T cells sorted from blood (inferred from file names), sampled from a patient given nivolumab and ipilimumab in sequence. The origin of the receptors is a human donor with melanoma. The CDR3 runs from the conserved cysteine through the conserved F or W. The D gene is left open where the match is weak. Clone size, where shown, is once, few, many, or a class for clones that have expanded.

V gene: TRBV2; J gene: TRBJ2-2; D gene: TRBD2; clone size: -; CDR3 length: 17; CDR3 protein: CASSDASGRPQTGELFF; CDR3 DNA: TGTGCCAGCAGTGATGCTAGCGGGAGGCCCCAAACCGGGGAGCTGTTTTTT
V gene: TRBV4-1; J gene: TRBJ1-2; D gene: -; clone size: -; CDR3 length: 15; CDR3 protein: CASSPVEAANYGYTF; CDR3 DNA: TGCGCCAGCAGCCCAGTGGAGGCCGCGAACTATGGCTACACCTTC
V gene: TRBV2; J gene: TRBJ1-1; D gene: -; clone size: -; CDR3 length: 14; CDR3 protein: CASSETAMDTEAFF; CDR3 DNA: TGTGCCAGCAGTGAAACAGCTATGGACACTGAAGCTTTCTTT
V gene: TRBV5-1; J gene: TRBJ1-5; D gene: TRBD1; clone size: -; CDR3 length: 14; CDR3 protein: CASSVGQGGQPQHF; CDR3 DNA: TGCGCCAGCAGCGTAGGACAGGGCGGTCAGCCCCAGCATTTT
V gene: TRBV11-2; J gene: TRBJ1-2; D gene: TRBD1; clone size: -; CDR3 length: 15; CDR3 protein: CASSPVGGTGRGYTF; CDR3 DNA: TGTGCCAGCAGCCCAGTGGGAGGGACAGGCCGTGGCTACACCTTC
V gene: TRBV27; J gene: TRBJ1-2; D gene: TRBD1; clone size: -; CDR3 length: 14; CDR3 protein: CASSFGGTAYGYTF; CDR3 DNA: TGTGCCAGCAGTTTTGGCGGGACAGCCTATGGCTACACCTTC
V gene: TRBV19; J gene: TRBJ2-3; D gene: -; clone size: -; CDR3 length: 16; CDR3 protein: CASSMSRHWGADTQYF; CDR3 DNA: TGTGCCAGTAGTATGTCTCGGCACTGGGGGGCAGATACGCAGTATTTT
V gene: TRBV6-6; J gene: TRBJ2-5; D gene: TRBD1; clone size: -; CDR3 length: 16; CDR3 protein: CASSYSRNRGDETQYF; CDR3 DNA: TGTGCCAGCAGTTACTCGAGGAACAGGGGTGACGAGACCCAGTACTTC
V gene: TRBV7-8; J gene: TRBJ1-2; D gene: TRBD1; clone size: -; CDR3 length: 17; CDR3 protein: CASSLFILGQGAFGYTF; CDR3 DNA: TGTGCCAGCAGCTTATTTATTTTGGGACAGGGGGCGTTTGGCTACACCTTC
V gene: TRBV4-1; J gene: TRBJ2-1; D gene: TRBD2; clone size: -; CDR3 length: 17; CDR3 protein: CASSQVTSAGGPNEQFF; CDR3 DNA: TGCGCCAGCAGCCAAGTTACCTCCGCGGGGGGGCCCAATGAGCAGTTCTTC
V gene: TRBV14; J gene: TRBJ2-7; D gene: -; clone size: few; CDR3 length: 14; CDR3 protein: CASSLLLARDEQYF; CDR3 DNA: TGTGCCAGCAGCCTACTACTAGCTCGTGACGAGCAGTACTTC
V gene: TRBV4-1; J gene: TRBJ1-3; D gene: -; clone size: -; CDR3 length: 14; CDR3 protein: CASTPTASGNTIYF; CDR3 DNA: TGCGCCAGCACCCCGACAGCTTCTGGAAACACCATATATTTT
V gene: TRBV4-2; J gene: TRBJ1-3; D gene: -; clone size: -; CDR3 length: 14; CDR3 protein: CASSQEGVGNTIYF; CDR3 DNA: TGTGCCAGCAGCCAGGAAGGGGTCGGAAACACCATATATTTT
V gene: TRBV29-1; J gene: TRBJ1-1; D gene: TRBD1; clone size: -; CDR3 length: 15; CDR3 protein: CSGGGNTGTGYSAFF; CDR3 DNA: TGCAGCGGGGGGGGGAATACCGGGACAGGGTATTCGGCTTTCTTT
V gene: TRBV5-5; J gene: TRBJ1-2; D gene: TRBD1; clone size: -; CDR3 length: 16; CDR3 protein: CASSLLGTGANYGYTF; CDR3 DNA: TGTGCCAGCAGCTTGCTCGGGACAGGGGCGAACTATGGCTACACCTTC
V gene: TRBV27; J gene: TRBJ2-1; D gene: TRBD2; clone size: few; CDR3 length: 16; CDR3 protein: CASSYSGTSGYNEQFF; CDR3 DNA: TGTGCCAGCAGTTACTCCGGGACTAGCGGTTACAATGAGCAGTTCTTC
V gene: TRBV27; J gene: TRBJ2-7; D gene: -; clone size: -; CDR3 length: 13; CDR3 protein: CASSFQQSYEQYF; CDR3 DNA: TGTGCCAGCAGTTTCCAACAGTCCTACGAGCAGTACTTC
V gene: TRBV7-6; J gene: TRBJ2-7; D gene: -; clone size: -; CDR3 length: 16; CDR3 protein: CASSLGVQGRNYEQYF; CDR3 DNA: TGTGCCAGCAGCTTAGGGGTGCAGGGAAGAAACTACGAGCAGTACTTC
V gene: TRBV11-2; J gene: TRBJ1-2; D gene: TRBD1; clone size: once; CDR3 length: 16; CDR3 protein: CASSSGTGLISYGYTF; CDR3 DNA: TGTGCCAGCAGCTCCGGGACAGGGTTGATTAGCTATGGCTACACCTTC
V gene: TRBV11-2; J gene: TRBJ1-1; D gene: -; clone size: -; CDR3 length: 13; CDR3 protein: CASSFWTEAEAFF; CDR3 DNA: TGTGCCAGCAGCTTCTGGACTGAGGCTGAAGCTTTCTTT
V gene: TRBV5-1; J gene: TRBJ2-7; D gene: TRBD2; clone size: -; CDR3 length: 15; CDR3 protein: CASSSGLAGDGEQYF; CDR3 DNA: TGCGCCAGCAGCTCCGGACTAGCGGGGGATGGCGAGCAGTACTTC
V gene: TRBV7-9; J gene: TRBJ2-5; D gene: -; clone size: few; CDR3 length: 16; CDR3 protein: CASSFGISTPRETQYF; CDR3 DNA: TGTGCCAGCAGCTTCGGGATTTCGACCCCCCGGGAGACCCAGTACTTC
V gene: TRBV9; J gene: TRBJ1-1; D gene: TRBD1; clone size: few; CDR3 length: 13; CDR3 protein: CASSVTGYTEAFF; CDR3 DNA: TGTGCCAGCAGCGTGACAGGGTACACTGAAGCTTTCTTT
V gene: TRBV30; J gene: TRBJ1-2; D gene: -; clone size: few; CDR3 length: 14; CDR3 protein: CACPTKGHSYGYTF; CDR3 DNA: TGTGCCTGCCCCACGAAGGGGCATAGCTATGGCTACACCTTC
V gene: TRBV2; J gene: TRBJ1-1; D gene: -; clone size: -; CDR3 length: 13; CDR3 protein: CASRGSGNTEAFF; CDR3 DNA: TGTGCCAGCAGAGGATCGGGGAACACTGAAGCTTTCTTT
V gene: TRBV2; J gene: TRBJ2-3; D gene: -; clone size: few; CDR3 length: 14; CDR3 protein: CASIGGASADTQYF; CDR3 DNA: TGTGCCAGCATCGGTGGGGCTAGTGCAGATACGCAGTATTTT
V gene: TRBV7-9; J gene: TRBJ2-2; D gene: TRBD2; clone size: -; CDR3 length: 15; CDR3 protein: CASSPGLAETGELFF; CDR3 DNA: TGTGCCAGCAGCCCTGGACTAGCGGAGACCGGGGAGCTGTTTTTT
V gene: TRBV2; J gene: TRBJ1-4; D gene: -; clone size: -; CDR3 length: 18; CDR3 protein: CASSVSVRAPTTNEKLFF; CDR3 DNA: TGTGCCAGCAGTGTCTCGGTCAGGGCCCCTACAACTAATGAAAAACTGTTTTTT
V gene: TRBV9; J gene: TRBJ2-7; D gene: TRBD1; clone size: -; CDR3 length: 14; CDR3 protein: CASSAGQASYEQYF; CDR3 DNA: TGTGCCAGCAGCGCGGGACAGGCATCCTACGAGCAGTACTTC
V gene: TRBV4-1; J gene: TRBJ1-2; D gene: TRBD1; clone size: few; CDR3 length: 15; CDR3 protein: CASSQGTGGNYGYTF; CDR3 DNA: TGCGCCAGCAGCCAAGGGACAGGGGGGAACTATGGCTACACCTTC
V gene: TRBV5-6; J gene: TRBJ1-2; D gene: -; clone size: -; CDR3 length: 14; CDR3 protein: CASSLQGPSYGYTF; CDR3 DNA: TGTGCCAGCAGCTTGCAGGGGCCTAGCTATGGCTACACCTTC
V gene: TRBV5-6; J gene: TRBJ2-7; D gene: TRBD1; clone size: few; CDR3 length: 13; CDR3 protein: CASSGDRGYEQYF; CDR3 DNA: TGTGCCAGCAGCGGGGACAGGGGCTACGAGCAGTACTTC
V gene: TRBV5-1; J gene: TRBJ1-6; D gene: -; clone size: once; CDR3 length: 16; CDR3 protein: CASRPTPGDRYSPLHF; CDR3 DNA: TGCGCCAGCAGACCCACTCCAGGTGACCGGTATTCACCCCTCCACTTT
V gene: TRBV4-2; J gene: TRBJ2-3; D gene: TRBD2; clone size: medium-sized; CDR3 length: 17; CDR3 protein: CASSQEGPRGGTDTQYF; CDR3 DNA: TGTGCCAGCAGCCAAGAGGGCCCGCGGGGGGGCACAGATACGCAGTATTTT
V gene: TRBV19; J gene: TRBJ1-1; D gene: TRBD1; clone size: -; CDR3 length: 14; CDR3 protein: CASSWGQGITEAFF; CDR3 DNA: TGTGCCAGTAGTTGGGGACAGGGAATCACTGAAGCTTTCTTT
V gene: TRBV7-2; J gene: TRBJ2-3; D gene: TRBD2; clone size: -; CDR3 length: 15; CDR3 protein: CASGKTSGSLDTQYF; CDR3 DNA: TGTGCCAGCGGAAAGACTAGCGGGAGCTTAGATACGCAGTATTTT
V gene: TRBV7-9; J gene: TRBJ2-5; D gene: TRBD2; clone size: -; CDR3 length: 14; CDR3 protein: CASSQRLAGETQYF; CDR3 DNA: TGTGCCAGCAGCCAGAGACTAGCGGGGGAGACCCAGTACTTC
V gene: TRBV9; J gene: TRBJ2-7; D gene: -; clone size: -; CDR3 length: 15; CDR3 protein: CASSPAEGHDYEQYF; CDR3 DNA: TGTGCCAGCAGCCCAGCTGAAGGACACGACTACGAGCAGTACTTC
V gene: TRBV21-1; J gene: TRBJ1-2; D gene: -; clone size: -; CDR3 length: 19; CDR3 protein: CASSNVPGTGGDTNYGYTF; CDR3 DNA: TGTGCCAGCAGCAACGTCCCCGGGACAGGGGGTGACACTAACTATGGCTACACCTTC
V gene: TRBV5-1; J gene: TRBJ2-7; D gene: -; clone size: -; CDR3 length: 13; CDR3 protein: CASSLIPEYEQYF; CDR3 DNA: TGCGCCAGCAGCTTGATACCGGAGTACGAGCAGTACTTC
V gene: TRBV13; J gene: TRBJ2-7; D gene: TRBD1; clone size: -; CDR3 length: 16; CDR3 protein: CASSLKGGTGTYEQYF; CDR3 DNA: TGTGCCAGCAGCTTGAAGGGCGGGACAGGCACCTACGAGCAGTACTTC
V gene: TRBV30; J gene: TRBJ1-2; D gene: TRBD1; clone size: -; CDR3 length: 13; CDR3 protein: CAWHGTGVYGYTF; CDR3 DNA: TGTGCCTGGCACGGGACAGGTGTCTATGGCTACACCTTC
V gene: TRBV28; J gene: TRBJ2-1; D gene: TRBD2; clone size: -; CDR3 length: 12; CDR3 protein: CASSGGGTGQFF; CDR3 DNA: TGTGCCAGCAGTGGGGGGGGTACAGGGCAGTTCTTC
V gene: TRBV7-9; J gene: TRBJ2-7; D gene: TRBD1; clone size: few; CDR3 length: 14; CDR3 protein: CASSRPGQGYEQYF; CDR3 DNA: TGTGCCAGCAGCCGACCGGGACAGGGCTACGAGCAGTACTTC
V gene: TRBV5-5; J gene: TRBJ1-1; D gene: TRBD1; clone size: few; CDR3 length: 18; CDR3 protein: CASSYTLYRQGSYTEAFF; CDR3 DNA: TGTGCCAGCAGCTACACTTTATACAGACAGGGTTCGTACACTGAAGCTTTCTTT
V gene: TRBV5-1; J gene: TRBJ1-1; D gene: TRBD1; clone size: -; CDR3 length: 16; CDR3 protein: CASSPTSGTVNTEAFF; CDR3 DNA: TGCGCCAGCAGCCCAACGTCCGGGACAGTGAACACTGAAGCTTTCTTT
V gene: TRBV9; J gene: TRBJ2-7; D gene: TRBD1; clone size: -; CDR3 length: 16; CDR3 protein: CASSPTTGTGIYEQYF; CDR3 DNA: TGTGCCAGCAGCCCAACAACCGGGACAGGGATCTACGAGCAGTACTTC
V gene: TRBV4-1; J gene: TRBJ1-4; D gene: -; clone size: medium-sized; CDR3 length: 15; CDR3 protein: CARPDRDIRNEKLFF; CDR3 DNA: TGCGCCAGACCGGACCGGGACATAAGAAATGAAAAACTGTTTTTT